The clone carrying this T cell receptor (beta chain) was seen ten or more times. The antigen is unknown. The source of the sample is a study of T cell repertoires in cytomegalovirus infection. On the study more broadly: CMV infection plus the matching HLA type was flagged by public TCR beta signatures.

V lost 4 bases, J lost 8 bases, and 8 bases lay in between. This CDR3 region has 12 residues. The germline gives CDR1 LNHDA, CDR2 SQIVND (reference sequence). Study-level findings and limits: CMV carriers having the relevant HLA were flagged by cumulative public TCR beta family frequency. There were HLA-C-restricted CMV-specific TCR beta clonotypes dominating the ex vivo response.

One entry per CDR3 protein results from TCRdb running MiXCR on the reads. Here the sample spans around 450,000 distinct CDR3 sequences, approximately 31% being singletons. Material: PBMCs. The chain employs TRBV19 and TRBJ1-4; D is ambiguous. This clonotype was sampled from a human donor in good health (CMV status not recorded). Some clones in this sample may be carry-over from other donors' samples. CDR3 region: CASSTSKEKLFF. In nucleotides, the CDR3 is TGTGCCAGTAGTACGAGCAAGGAAAAACTGTTTTTT. The variable domain in full, completed from reference TRBV19 and TRBJ1-4, reads DGGITQSPKYLFRKEGQNVTLSCEQNLNHDAMYWYRQDPGQGLRLIYYSQIVNDFQKGDIAEGYSVSREKKESFPLTVTSAQKNPTAFYLCASSTSKEKLFFGSGTQLSVL.